This TCR beta chain was retrieved from a study of spatial heterogeneity in lung cancer. Study information: Each time, sequencing found more beta-chain sequences than alpha-chain sequences. As counted in raw reads, each unique TCR and UMI combination appeared more than ten times on average. Study-level findings and limits: Resection blood, more than follow-up blood, showed ubiquitous expanded tumor TCRs.

This clonotype was seen at least ten times. The antigen remains unidentified. The CDR3 totals 18 residues. The V and J ends lost 5 bases and 2 bases respectively, with 23 bases between them. Germline-derived CDR1 and CDR2 are SGHAT and FQNNGV. Every cDNA TCR molecule received its own unique molecular identifier. Via MiXCR, TCRdb re-called the 5' RACE reads, giving one row per CDR3 protein. The repertoire holds about 14,000 distinct CDR3 sequences, with approximately 11% as singletons. Indicated time point: sample taken at primary tumor resection. Tumor, nontumor lung or frozen PBMC supplied whole RNA, sequenced without sorting.

The chain couples TRBV11-2 to TRBJ2-3; D may be TRBD1 (5 bases). This specimen was PBMCs, taken at surgery. This TCR derives from a female donor with early-stage non-small cell lung cancer. The CDR3 coding sequence is TGTGCCAGCAGCCCTTTTACAGTGGACACAACTTTCACAGATACGCAGTATTTT. Protein sequence: CASSPFTVDTTFTDTQYF.